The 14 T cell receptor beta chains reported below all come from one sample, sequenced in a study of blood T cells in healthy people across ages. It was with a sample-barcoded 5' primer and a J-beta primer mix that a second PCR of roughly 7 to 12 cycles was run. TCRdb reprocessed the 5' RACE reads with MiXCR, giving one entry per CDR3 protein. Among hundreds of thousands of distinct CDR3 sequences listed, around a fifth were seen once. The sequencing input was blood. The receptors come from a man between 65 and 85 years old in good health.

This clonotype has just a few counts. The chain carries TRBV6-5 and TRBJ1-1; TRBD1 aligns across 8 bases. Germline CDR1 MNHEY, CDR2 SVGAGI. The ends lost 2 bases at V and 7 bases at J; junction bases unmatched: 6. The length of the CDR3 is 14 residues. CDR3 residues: CASSYQAGGVEAFF. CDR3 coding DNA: TGTGCCAGCAGTTACCAGGCAGGGGGCGTTGAAGCTTTCTTT.

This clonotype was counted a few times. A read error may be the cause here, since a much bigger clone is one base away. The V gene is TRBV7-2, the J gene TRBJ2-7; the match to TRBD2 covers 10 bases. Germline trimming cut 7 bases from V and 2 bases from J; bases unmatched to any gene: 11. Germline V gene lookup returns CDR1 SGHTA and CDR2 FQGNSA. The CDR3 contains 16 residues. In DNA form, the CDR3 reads TGTGCCAGCAACCCATCTCTACTAGCGGGAACCTACGAGCAGTACTTC. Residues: CASNPSLLAGTYEQYF.

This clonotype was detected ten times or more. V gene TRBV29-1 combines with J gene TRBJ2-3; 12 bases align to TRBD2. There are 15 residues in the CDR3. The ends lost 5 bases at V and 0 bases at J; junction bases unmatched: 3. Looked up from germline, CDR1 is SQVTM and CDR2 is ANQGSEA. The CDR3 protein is CSVQGTSGSTDTQYF. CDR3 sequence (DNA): TGCAGCGTTCAAGGGACTAGCGGGAGCACAGATACGCAGTATTTT.

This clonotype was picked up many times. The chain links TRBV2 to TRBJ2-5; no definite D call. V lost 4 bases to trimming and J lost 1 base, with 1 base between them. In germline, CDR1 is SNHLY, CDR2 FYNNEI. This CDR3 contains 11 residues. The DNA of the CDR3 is TGTGCCAGCAGTGGCCAAGAGACCCAGTACTTC. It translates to CASSGQETQYF.

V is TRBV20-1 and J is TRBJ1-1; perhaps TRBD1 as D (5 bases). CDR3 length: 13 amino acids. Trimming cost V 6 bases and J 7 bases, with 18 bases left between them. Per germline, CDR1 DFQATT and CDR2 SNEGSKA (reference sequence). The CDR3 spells CSALLGGEGEAFF. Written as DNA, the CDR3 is TGCAGTGCGCTCCTCGGGGGGGAGGGTGAAGCTTTCTTT.

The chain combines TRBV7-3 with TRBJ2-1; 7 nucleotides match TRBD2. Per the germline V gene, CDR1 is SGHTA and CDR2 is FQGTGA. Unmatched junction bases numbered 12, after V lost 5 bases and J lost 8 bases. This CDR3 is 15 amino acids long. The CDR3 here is CASSPVGTISDEQFF. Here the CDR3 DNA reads TGTGCCAGCAGCCCCGTCGGGACTATCAGCGATGAGCAGTTCTTC.

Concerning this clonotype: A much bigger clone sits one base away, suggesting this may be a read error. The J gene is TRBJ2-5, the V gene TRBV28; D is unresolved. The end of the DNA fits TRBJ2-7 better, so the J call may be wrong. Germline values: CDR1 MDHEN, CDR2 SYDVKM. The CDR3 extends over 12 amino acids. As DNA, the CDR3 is TGTGCCAGCAGTTTATACACCTACGAGCAGTACTTC. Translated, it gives CASSLYTYEQYF.

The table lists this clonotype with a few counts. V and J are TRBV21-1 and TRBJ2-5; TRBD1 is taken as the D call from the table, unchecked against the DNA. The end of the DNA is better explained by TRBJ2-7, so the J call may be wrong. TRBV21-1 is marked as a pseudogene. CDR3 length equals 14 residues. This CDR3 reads CASTGQGVRCEQYF. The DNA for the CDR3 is TGTGCCAGCACCGGGCAGGGAGTTCGGTGCGAGCAGTACTTC.

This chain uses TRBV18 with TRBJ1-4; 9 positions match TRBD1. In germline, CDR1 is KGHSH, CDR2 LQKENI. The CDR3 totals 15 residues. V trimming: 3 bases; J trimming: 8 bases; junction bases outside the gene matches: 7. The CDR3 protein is CASSPRTGEGEKLFF. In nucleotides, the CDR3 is TGTGCCAGCTCACCGAGGACAGGGGAAGGCGAAAAACTGTTTTTT. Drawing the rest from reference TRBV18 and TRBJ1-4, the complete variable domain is NAGVMQNPRHLVRRRGQEARLRCSPMKGHSHVYWYRQLPEEGLKFMVYLQKENIIDESGMPKERFSAEFPKEGPSILRIQQVVRGDSAAYFCASSPRTGEGEKLFFGSGTQLSVL.

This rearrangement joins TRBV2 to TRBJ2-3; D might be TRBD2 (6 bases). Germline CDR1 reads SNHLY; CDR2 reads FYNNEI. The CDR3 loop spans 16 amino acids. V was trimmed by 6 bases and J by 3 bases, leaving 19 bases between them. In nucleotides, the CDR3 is TGTGCCAGCAGGGTCCCCACCGGGAGAGGTACAGATACGCAGTATTTT. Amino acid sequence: CASRVPTGRGTDTQYF.

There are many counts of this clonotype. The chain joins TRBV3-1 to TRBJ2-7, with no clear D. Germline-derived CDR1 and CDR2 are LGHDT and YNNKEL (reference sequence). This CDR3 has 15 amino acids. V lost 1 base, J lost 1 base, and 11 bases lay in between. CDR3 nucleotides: TGTGCCAGCAGCCAAGGAGCCGGGTATTCCTACGAGCAGTACTTC. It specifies CASSQGAGYSYEQYF.

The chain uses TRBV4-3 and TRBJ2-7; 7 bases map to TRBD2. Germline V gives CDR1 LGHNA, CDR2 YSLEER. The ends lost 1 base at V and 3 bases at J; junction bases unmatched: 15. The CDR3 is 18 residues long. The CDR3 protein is CASSQGLGGGQGFYEQYF. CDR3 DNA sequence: TGCGCCAGCAGCCAAGGATTGGGGGGAGGGCAGGGATTCTACGAGCAGTACTTC.

CDR3 region: CASSLGQGDHNEQFF. CDR3 sequence (DNA): TGCGCCAGCAGCTTGGGACAGGGGGATCACAATGAGCAGTTCTTC. The chain carries TRBV5-1 and TRBJ2-1; TRBD1 aligns across 9 bases. CDR3 length: 15 residues. Germline assignment: CDR1 SGHRS and CDR2 YFSETQ. The V segment lost 0 bases and the J segment 5 bases; nucleotides outside the gene matches: 3.

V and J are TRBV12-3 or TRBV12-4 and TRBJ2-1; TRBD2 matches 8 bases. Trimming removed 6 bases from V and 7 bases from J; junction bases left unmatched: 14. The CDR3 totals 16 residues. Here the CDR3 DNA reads TGTGCCAGCAGCCTCCGCGGTGGTAGCGGGACGAATGAGCAGTTCTTC. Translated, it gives CASSLRGGSGTNEQFF.